Below are 13 T cell receptor beta chains sequenced from a single sample in a study of cytomegalovirus exposure and HLA in healthy donors. A multiplex PCR was run with 60 Vbeta primers and 13 Jbeta primers. Using immunoSEQ multiplex PCR, the repertoire was profiled, and TCRdb retains in-frame clones only, with some absent. In the table there are 180,000 or so clones, around 80% of which are singletons. Source material: PBMCs. These receptor sequences come from a girl aged 5-17 years in good health and CMV-seropositive.

V is TRBV10-3 and J is TRBJ2-7; 9 bases align to TRBD1. V shed 6 bases and J 7 bases; nucleotides not matched to a gene: 4. CDR3 length: 12 amino acids. Germline loops: CDR1 ENHRY, CDR2 SYGVKD. CDR3 coding DNA: TGTGCCATCAGCCGGACAGGGGAAGAGCAGTACTTC. Protein sequence: CAISRTGEEQYF.

The chain employs TRBV7-9 and TRBJ1-1, with 7 bases lining up with TRBD1. J lost 2 bases, V lost 5 bases, and 5 bases had no gene match. CDR3 size: 14 residues. Germline V gene data show CDR1 as SEHNR and CDR2 as FQNEAQ (reference sequence). This CDR3 reads CASSRGQLNTEAFF. The CDR3 coding sequence is TGTGCCAGCAGCCGGGGACAGCTTAACACTGAAGCTTTCTTT.

V gene TRBV28 combines with J gene TRBJ2-7; TRBD1 is a possible D gene (6 bases). The germline V and J ends were trimmed by 3 bases and 3 bases, with 18 bases remaining between them. The CDR3 extends over 16 amino acids. The germline V gene encodes CDR1 MDHEN and CDR2 SYDVKM. CDR3 nucleotide sequence: TGTGCCAGCAGTTTGACCTCGGGTGGACAGATCTACGAGCAGTACTTC. Protein: CASSLTSGGQIYEQYF.

This clone was seen a few times. The DNA for the CDR3 is TGCGCCAGCAGCTTGGATGCGGGAGAATCCTACAATGAGCAGTTCTTC. Residues: CASSLDAGESYNEQFF. The chain has TRBV5-1 and TRBJ2-1; 7 bases are a match to TRBD2. Unmatched junction bases numbered 4, after V lost 0 bases and J lost 1 base. This CDR3 spans 16 amino acids. Looked up from germline, CDR1 is SGHRS and CDR2 is YFSETQ.

The V gene is TRBV19, the J gene TRBJ1-5, with 8 bases aligning to TRBD1. The CDR3 extends over 14 amino acids. Germline CDR1 reads LNHDA; CDR2 reads SQIVND (reference sequence). Unmatched junction bases numbered 7, after V lost 9 bases and J lost 3 bases. Here the CDR3 reads CASRQDRDNQPQHF. The CDR3 nucleotides read TGTGCCAGCCGTCAGGACAGGGACAATCAGCCCCAGCATTTT.

The chain recombines TRBV11-2 with TRBJ2-7; TRBD2 aligns across 10 bases. The trim removed 1 base at V and 2 bases at J, leaving 2 bases unmatched. CDR1 and CDR2 from the germline V gene are SGHAT and FQNNGV. The CDR3 is 15 amino acids. The CDR3 DNA sequence: TGTGCCAGCAGCTTAGGACTAGCGGGCCCCTACGAGCAGTACTTC. Translation: CASSLGLAGPYEQYF. Looking up the rest from reference TRBV11-2 and TRBJ2-7 gives the full variable domain: EAGVAQSPRYKIIEKRQSVAFWCNPISGHATLYWYQQILGQGPKLLIQFQNNGVVDDSQLPKDRFSAERLKGVDSTLKIQPAKLEDSAVYLCASSLGLAGPYEQYFGPGTRLTVT.

In DNA form, the CDR3 reads TGTGCCAGCAGGGCGGGCCCCGGGCTAGGAGATGAAAAACTGTTTTTT. It codes for CASRAGPGLGDEKLFF. The chain carries TRBV27 and TRBJ1-4, with D uncertain. CDR1 is MNHEY, CDR2 SMNVEV, per germline (reference sequence). V was clipped by 6 bases and J by 6 bases, with 20 bases between them. CDR3 length: 16 residues. The full variable domain, its missing parts supplied by reference TRBV27 and TRBJ1-4, is EAQVTQNPRYLITVTGKKLTVTCSQNMNHEYMSWYRQDPGLGLRQIYYSMNVEVTDKGDVPEGYKVSRKEKRNFPLILESPSPNQTSLYFCASRAGPGLGDEKLFFGSGTQLSVL.

This clone has just one count. The chain joins TRBV5-1 to TRBJ2-3; D is unclear. In germline, CDR1 is SGHRS, CDR2 YFSETQ. V was shortened by 0 bases and J by 3 bases, with 11 bases between the two germline ends. The CDR3 has 15 amino acids. In DNA, the CDR3 is TGCGCCAGCAGCTTGGCGCTAGACCGAACAGATACGCAGTATTTT. Translating gives CASSLALDRTDTQYF.

The V and J genes are TRBV7-8 and TRBJ1-5, with a tentative D call TRBD1 (5 bases). The V end was cut by 2 bases, the J end by 6 bases, with 8 bases between. The CDR3 is 13 amino acids. The germline V gene encodes CDR1 SGHVS and CDR2 FQNEAQ. CDR3 nucleotides: TGTGCCAGCAGCTTATCAGGGCCTCAGCCCCAGCATTTT. It translates to CASSLSGPQPQHF.

The chain employs TRBV6-5 and TRBJ1-2, with 8 positions matching TRBD1. The V gene end was trimmed by 5 bases and the J gene end by 8 bases; junction bases not matched to a gene: 7. CDR1 is MNHEY and CDR2 is SVGAGI in the germline V gene. The CDR3 is 13 residues long. CDR3 sequence: CASSNRGGKGYTF. Here the CDR3 DNA reads TGTGCCAGCAGTAACAGGGGGGGCAAGGGCTACACCTTC.

The chain is built from TRBV30 and TRBJ2-6; D call uncertain. Between the trimmed V and J ends, which lost 6 bases and 4 bases, there was a span of 7 bases. Germline loops: CDR1 GTSNPN, CDR2 SVGIG (reference sequence). The CDR3 runs 12 residues. The CDR3 DNA follows: TGTGCCTGTAATTCGGGGGCCAACGTCCTGACTTTC. This translates into CACNSGANVLTF.

This chain connects TRBV9 to TRBJ2-1; TRBD1 might be the D (6 bases). The CDR3 covers 14 residues. The V gene's germline CDR1 is SGDLS and CDR2 YYNGEE. The ends were cut back, 1 base at V and 6 bases at J, with 11 bases in the middle. CDR3 DNA: TGTGCCAGCAGCGTAAGGGGGAGAGTCAATGAGCAGTTCTTC. Amino acid sequence: CASSVRGRVNEQFF.

The V gene is TRBV5-1, the J gene TRBJ2-5, with 8 bases fitting TRBD2. Germline V lookup: CDR1 SGHRS, CDR2 YFSETQ. The CDR3 contains 15 residues. V shed 6 bases, J shed 4 bases, and the junction held 11 bases outside the gene matches. The CDR3 DNA follows: TGCGCCAGCACCGGAGGTAGCGGGATTTCAGAGACCCAGTACTTC. Protein: CASTGGSGISETQYF.